This is a list of T cell receptor beta chains from one sample in a study of identical twins. In TCRdb, the 5' RACE reads were re-called with MiXCR into one record per CDR3 protein. Among about 290,000 distinct CDR3 sequences listed, roughly 10% were seen once. The sample was also reused in another study, on yellow fever vaccine responses in identical twins.

The sequenced sample consisted of CD8+ T cells sorted from blood. These receptors all stem from a woman between 18 and 30 years old in good health. Each CDR3 is given with its conserved first and last residue. A D gene is named only where the DNA matches it firmly. Some rows mark clone size as missing; the rest say once, few, many or name a class of expanded clone.

v_call	j_call	clone_size	d_call	cdr3_aa	cdr3_nt
TRBV15	TRBJ1-1	few	-	CATSPRAGQTEAFF	TGTGCCACCAGCCCCCGCGCAGGGCAGACTGAAGCTTTCTTT
TRBV20-1	TRBJ1-1	few	-	CSAYQGSITEAFF	TGCAGTGCTTATCAGGGCTCGATCACTGAAGCTTTCTTT
TRBV19	TRBJ2-1	-	-	CASSIGSPGEQFF	TGTGCCAGTAGTATAGGGAGCCCCGGAGAGCAGTTCTTC
TRBV27	TRBJ2-1	many	TRBD1	CASWTGSSYNEQFF	TGTGCCAGTTGGACAGGGAGCTCCTACAATGAGCAGTTCTTC
TRBV3-1	TRBJ2-3	few	TRBD2	CASSPTFSGGGTDTQYF	TGTGCCAGCAGCCCGACCTTTAGCGGGGGAGGGACAGATACGCAGTATTTT
TRBV13	TRBJ2-6	many	-	CASSLGFTSGANVLTF	TGTGCCAGCAGCTTAGGTTTTACTTCTGGGGCCAACGTCCTGACTTTC
TRBV15	TRBJ2-3	-	-	CATSRGFEGDGNTQYF	TGTGCCACCAGCAGAGGTTTCGAAGGGGATGGAAATACGCAGTATTTT
TRBV28	TRBJ2-1	many	TRBD2	CASSSPTSGGDYNEQFF	TGTGCCAGCAGTTCCCCGACTAGCGGGGGAGACTACAATGAGCAGTTCTTC
TRBV6-5	TRBJ2-5	-	TRBD2	CASSYRGAGGPQETQYF	TGTGCCAGCAGTTACCGTGGGGCGGGGGGCCCCCAAGAGACCCAGTACTTC
TRBV6-1	TRBJ2-1	-	TRBD1	CASSPNPSRGGLYNEQFF	TGTGCCAGCAGTCCCAATCCTTCCAGAGGGGGCCTCTACAATGAGCAGTTCTTC
TRBV25-1	TRBJ2-5	-	-	CASEDETQYF	TGTGCCAGCGAGGATGAAACCCAGTACTTC
TRBV3-1	TRBJ2-1	-	-	CASSQDYAQGIVSNEQFF	TGTGCCAGCAGCCAAGATTACGCCCAGGGAATTGTCTCCAATGAGCAGTTCTTC
TRBV12-3/TRBV12-4	TRBJ1-1	many	-	CASSDTEAFF	TGTGCCAGCTCAGACACTGAAGCTTTCTTT
TRBV6-6	TRBJ2-3	few	-	CATWNGPGDTQYF	TGTGCCACCTGGAACGGACCTGGGGATACGCAGTATTTT
TRBV12-2	TRBJ2-7	-	-	CASRSILAGVGGSYEQYF	TGTGCAAGTCGCTCCATACTAGCGGGGGTTGGTGGGTCTTACGAGCAGTACTTC
TRBV29-1	TRBJ2-7	few	-	CSVDGEGRSSYEQYF	TGCAGCGTTGATGGAGAGGGGAGGAGCTCCTACGAGCAGTACTTC
TRBV12-3/TRBV12-4	TRBJ1-1	many	-	CASSFGPNTEAFF	TGTGCCAGCAGTTTTGGGCCGAACACTGAAGCTTTCTTT
TRBV11-2	TRBJ2-3	many	-	CASSQGTTLADTQYF	TGTGCCAGCAGCCAAGGAACCACTTTGGCAGATACGCAGTATTTT
TRBV15	TRBJ2-7	few	TRBD2	CATSPRTSGFAYEQYF	TGTGCCACCAGCCCAAGGACTAGCGGGTTCGCCTACGAGCAGTACTTC
TRBV20-1	TRBJ2-2	few	TRBD1	CSAEGLDRGISGELFF	TGCAGTGCCGAAGGCCTGGACAGGGGGATATCCGGGGAGCTGTTTTTT
TRBV4-1	TRBJ2-3	-	-	CASSSEGVNVGSDTQYF	TGCGCCAGCAGCTCAGAAGGTGTCAATGTGGGTTCAGATACGCAGTATTTT
TRBV20-1	TRBJ2-7	-	TRBD2	CSARSLAGDEQYF	TGCAGTGCTAGGTCCTTAGCGGGGGACGAGCAGTACTTC
TRBV7-2	TRBJ1-1	few	-	CASSRGRNTEAFF	TGTGCCAGCAGCCGAGGGAGAAACACTGAAGCTTTCTTT
TRBV2	TRBJ2-7	few	TRBD1	CASREPGQGGYEQYF	TGTGCCAGCAGAGAACCGGGACAGGGGGGTTACGAGCAGTACTTC